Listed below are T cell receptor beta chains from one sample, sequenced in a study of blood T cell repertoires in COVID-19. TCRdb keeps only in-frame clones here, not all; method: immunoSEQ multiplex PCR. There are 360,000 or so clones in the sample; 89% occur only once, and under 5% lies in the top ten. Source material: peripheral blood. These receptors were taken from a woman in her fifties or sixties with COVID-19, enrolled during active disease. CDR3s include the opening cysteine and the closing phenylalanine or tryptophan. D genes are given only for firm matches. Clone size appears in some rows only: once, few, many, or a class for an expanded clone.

CDR3nt: TGTGCCAGCAGTTACCCGACAGGGCCCGAGCAGTACTTC
CDR3aa: CASSYPTGPEQYF
abundance: -
j_gene: TRBJ2-7
d_gene: TRBD1
v_gene: TRBV6-6

CDR3nt: TGTGCCAGCAGTGGACAGCTTGAGGGCTACACCTTC
CDR3aa: CASSGQLEGYTF
abundance: -
j_gene: TRBJ1-2
d_gene: -
v_gene: TRBV2

CDR3nt: TGCAGCGCCAAACGAGGAGATGGCTACACCTTC
CDR3aa: CSAKRGDGYTF
abundance: few
j_gene: TRBJ1-2
d_gene: -
v_gene: TRBV29-1

CDR3nt: TGTGCCAGCAGTTCCGGGGTCCGCGAGCAGTACTTC
CDR3aa: CASSSGVREQYF
abundance: -
j_gene: TRBJ2-7
d_gene: -
v_gene: TRBV6-6

CDR3nt: TGTGCCAGCAGTGCCCGTCTAGCGGGGGGGCCTCTCGAGCAGTTCTTC
CDR3aa: CASSARLAGGPLEQFF
abundance: -
j_gene: TRBJ2-1
d_gene: TRBD2
v_gene: TRBV6-4

CDR3nt: TGTGCCAGCAGTTCGCGGACAGGGGGATATGAGCAGTTCTTC
CDR3aa: CASSSRTGGYEQFF
abundance: -
j_gene: TRBJ2-1
d_gene: TRBD1
v_gene: TRBV6-5

CDR3nt: TGCGCCAGCAGCCAGGGAGCTAACTATGGCTACACCTTC
CDR3aa: CASSQGANYGYTF
abundance: -
j_gene: TRBJ1-2
d_gene: -
v_gene: TRBV4-1

CDR3nt: TGTGCCAGCAGCTCGAGGACAGGAGGGCCCAAAAACACCATATATTTT
CDR3aa: CASSSRTGGPKNTIYF
abundance: -
j_gene: TRBJ1-3
d_gene: TRBD1
v_gene: TRBV7-2

CDR3nt: TGTGCCAGCAGCTTTGAGGACAGTCTTGGGGCCAACGTCCTGACTTTC
CDR3aa: CASSFEDSLGANVLTF
abundance: -
j_gene: TRBJ2-6
d_gene: -
v_gene: TRBV7-9

CDR3nt: TGTGCCAGCAGGCCGAGGGTATCCCCCCCGCGCGGCTACACCTTC
CDR3aa: CASRPRVSPPRGYTF
abundance: -
j_gene: TRBJ1-2
d_gene: -
v_gene: TRBV6-5

CDR3nt: TGTGCCAGCAGCGAGGCAGGGGTACCCCCCTATGGCTACACCTTC
CDR3aa: CASSEAGVPPYGYTF
abundance: -
j_gene: TRBJ1-2
d_gene: -
v_gene: TRBV3-1/TRBV3-2

CDR3nt: TGTGCCAGCAGTTACTCGGGCTGGATCTATGGCTACACCTTC
CDR3aa: CASSYSGWIYGYTF
abundance: -
j_gene: TRBJ1-2
d_gene: -
v_gene: TRBV6-6

CDR3nt: TGTGCCAGCAGTCCTATGGACAGGGATCACTACGAGCAGTACTTC
CDR3aa: CASSPMDRDHYEQYF
abundance: -
j_gene: TRBJ2-7
d_gene: TRBD1
v_gene: TRBV2

CDR3nt: TGTGCCAGCAGGGAACAGGGTTACGAGCAGTACTTC
CDR3aa: CASREQGYEQYF
abundance: -
j_gene: TRBJ2-7
d_gene: -
v_gene: TRBV2

CDR3nt: TGTGCCAGCAGCTCCGGGACTAGGGGACGAGAGACCCAGTACTTC
CDR3aa: CASSSGTRGRETQYF
abundance: -
j_gene: TRBJ2-5
d_gene: TRBD2
v_gene: TRBV7-9

CDR3nt: TGTGCCAGTAGTATAGGCGGGGCTTTGAACACTGAAGCTTTCTTT
CDR3aa: CASSIGGALNTEAFF
abundance: -
j_gene: TRBJ1-1
d_gene: -
v_gene: TRBV19

CDR3nt: TGTGCCAGTAAGGGGGGGACAGGGGCTGGAAATCAGCCCCAGCATTTT
CDR3aa: CASKGGTGAGNQPQHF
abundance: -
j_gene: TRBJ1-5
d_gene: TRBD1
v_gene: TRBV19

CDR3nt: TGTGCCACCAGCAGAGATGTGACAGCGAACGTCCTGACTTTC
CDR3aa: CATSRDVTANVLTF
abundance: -
j_gene: TRBJ2-6
d_gene: -
v_gene: TRBV15

CDR3nt: TGTGCCAGCAGCCCGACTCTCAATGAGCAGTTCTTC
CDR3aa: CASSPTLNEQFF
abundance: -
j_gene: TRBJ2-1
d_gene: -
v_gene: TRBV7-9